The T cell receptor beta chain described here comes from a study of blood T cell repertoires in COVID-19. Overall study: T cells, B-cell-depleted T cells, or PBMCs provided the cDNA or gDNA that served as material.

Per the original data handling: Researchers report that nucleated cell counts were estimated from reference gene primer amplification. Libraries were prepared by immunoSEQ multiplex PCR; TCRdb keeps only in-frame clonotypes and omits some of them. V and J calls and clone size follow that table, whereas D and trimming were derived from the DNA. The sample lists over 85,000 clones; 82% were seen once. Sequences were obtained from peripheral blood. The clonotype comes from a woman in her fifties or sixties with acute or convalescent COVID-19.

CDR3: CASRGGISNQPQHF. For the CDR3, the DNA is TGTGCCAGCAGGGGGGGGATTAGCAATCAGCCCCAGCATTTT. The V call is TRBV5-6, the J call TRBJ1-5, with a weak D call TRBD1 (5 bases). The germline V gene has CDR1 SGHDT and CDR2 YYEEEE. The CDR3 runs 14 residues. Between the trimmed V and J ends, which lost 5 bases and 0 bases, there was a span of 9 bases.